These 27 T cell receptor beta chains originate from one sample sequenced in a study of T cells after yellow fever vaccination. TCRdb fed the 5' RACE reads into MiXCR, producing one record per CDR3 protein. The repertoire holds a few hundred thousand distinct CDR3 sequences, with 7% to 10% as singletons. This specimen was PBMCs, taken about 41 days after the first yellow fever vaccination. The origin of the receptors is a young man who received the YFV17D yellow fever vaccine.

This clonotype appeared a few times. The chain recombines TRBV7-6 with TRBJ2-5; 7 positions match TRBD1. Germline V gene sequence: CDR1 SGHVS, CDR2 FNYEAQ. The CDR3 consists of 15 residues. V shed 1 base, J shed 2 bases, and the junction held 4 bases outside the gene matches. This CDR3 is CASSLVARGQETQYF. DNA of the CDR3: TGTGCCAGCAGCTTAGTTGCCAGGGGGCAAGAGACCCAGTACTTC.

This clonotype was found many times. V usage is TRBV3-1 and J usage is TRBJ1-1; D not certain. Trimming took 1 base from V and 6 from J, leaving 3 bases between them. Germline lookup yields CDR1 LGHDT and CDR2 YNNKEL (reference sequence). The CDR3 sequence is 11 residues long. CDR3 sequence (DNA): TGTGCCAGCAGCCAAGCGTCTGAAGCTTTCTTT. Protein: CASSQASEAFF.

The chain combines TRBV7-9 with TRBJ2-7, with D perhaps matching TRBD2 (6 bases). Deletions cut 2 bases from V and 5 bases from J, with 19 bases between. This CDR3 spans 16 amino acids. Per germline, CDR1 SEHNR and CDR2 FQNEAQ (reference sequence). The CDR3 DNA is TGTGCCAGCAGCTTACCCCGTGGAGCGGGTGAGAACGAGCAGTACTTC. Its translation: CASSLPRGAGENEQYF.

Only a few counts were recorded for this clonotype. V and J are TRBV5-6 and TRBJ2-1; D gene uncertain. Between the trimmed V and J ends, which lost 4 bases and 12 bases, there was a span of 14 bases. This CDR3 is built from 12 residues. Germline V CDR1 and CDR2: SGHDT, YYEEEE. CDR3 amino acids: CASSPGRVGQFF. As DNA, the CDR3 is TGTGCCAGCAGCCCCGGCCGGGTAGGGCAGTTCTTC.

This clonotype was recorded a few times. The V call is TRBV7-9, the J call TRBJ1-3; TRBD1 matches 8 bases. The V and J ends lost 4 bases and 4 bases, in that order; junction bases with no gene match: 6. CDR1 SEHNR and CDR2 FQNEAQ come from the germline V gene (reference sequence). The CDR3 is 15 residues long. CDR3 protein: CASSSQGARGNTIYF. In nucleotides, the CDR3 is TGTGCCAGCAGCTCCCAGGGGGCGCGGGGAAACACCATATATTTT. Based on the CDR3 plus reference TRBV7-9 and TRBJ1-3, the full variable domain is DTGVSQNPRHKITKRGQNVTFRCDPISEHNRLYWYRQTLGQGPEFLTYFQNEAQLEKSRLLSDRFSAERPKGSFSTLEIQRTEQGDSAMYLCASSSQGARGNTIYFGEGSWLTVV.

V gene TRBV2 combines with J gene TRBJ1-6; D gene uncertain. The V gene's germline CDR1 is SNHLY and CDR2 FYNNEI. The CDR3 spans 13 residues. V was shortened by 6 bases and J by 10 bases, with 13 bases between the two germline ends. The CDR3 spells CASSRSEGSPLHF. CDR3 sequence (DNA): TGTGCCAGCAGCCGATCGGAGGGCTCACCCCTCCACTTT.

The chain uses TRBV29-1 and TRBJ2-4; TRBD2 might be the D (6 bases). Trimming left V 6 bases short and J 0 bases short, with 18 bases between. CDR3 length equals 16 residues. Germline-derived CDR1 and CDR2 are SQVTM and ANQGSEA. CDR3 nucleotide sequence: TGCAGCGTGATGGGGACTGCGATTCGAGCCAAAAACATTCAGTACTTC. It specifies CSVMGTAIRAKNIQYF.

The table lists this clonotype with a few counts. This chain uses TRBV18 with TRBJ2-3, with TRBD1 matching 9 bases. V dropped 6 bases and J dropped 1; count of bases not matched to a gene: 8. Germline-derived CDR1 and CDR2 are KGHSH and LQKENI. The CDR3 spans 16 residues. CDR3 nucleotide sequence: TGTGCCAGCTCGCTCATTCGACAGGGGGGCACAGATACGCAGTATTTT. This translates into CASSLIRQGGTDTQYF.

V gene TRBV4-3 combines with J gene TRBJ1-1, with D possibly TRBD1 on 6 matching bases. The CDR3 loop spans 15 amino acids. From germline, CDR1 is LGHNA and CDR2 YSLEER. The V end lost 3 bases, the J end lost 5 bases, and 16 bases lay between the germline ends. CDR3 in DNA: TGCGCCAGCAGCCATAATCTGGGGGCACGAACTGAAGCTTTCTTT. It yields the protein CASSHNLGARTEAFF.

This clonotype was found a few times. V and J are TRBV29-1 and TRBJ1-2; 8 bases are shared with TRBD1. Trimming took 5 bases from V and 2 from J; bases not matched to a gene: 10. Germline CDR1 is SQVTM and CDR2 is ANQGSEA. This CDR3 region has 15 residues. CDR3 nucleotides: TGCAGCGTTTCGCGTGGACAGGGAGCCAACTATGGCTACACCTTC. It is translated as CSVSRGQGANYGYTF.

V usage is TRBV7-9 and J usage is TRBJ1-6; no clear D gene. The CDR3 has 14 amino acids. Deletions cut 6 bases from V and 6 bases from J, with 12 bases between. In germline, CDR1 is SEHNR, CDR2 FQNEAQ (reference sequence). Here the CDR3 reads CASSITTFNSPLHF. CDR3 nucleotide sequence: TGTGCCAGCAGTATAACGACGTTTAATTCACCCCTCCACTTT.

The table lists this clonotype with a few counts. The chain links TRBV6-5 to TRBJ1-1; no clear D. Germline V gives CDR1 MNHEY, CDR2 SVGAGI. There are 12 residues in the CDR3. Trimming took 5 bases from V and 6 from J, leaving 10 bases between them. The CDR3: CASSPSTSEAFF. CDR3 bases: TGTGCCAGCAGTCCATCCACTTCTGAAGCTTTCTTT.

The J gene is TRBJ1-1, the V gene TRBV28; D remains unclear. Germline V gene lookup returns CDR1 MDHEN and CDR2 SYDVKM. With 2 bases removed from V and 1 base from J, the gap between germline ends came to 11 bases. This CDR3 has 15 amino acids. The CDR3 DNA reads TGTGCCAGCAGTTTAAGTGGGCGACGGAACACTGAAGCTTTCTTT. Its protein is CASSLSGRRNTEAFF.

This rearrangement joins TRBV7-2 to TRBJ2-5; 7 bases are shared with TRBD1. V shed 5 bases, J shed 4 bases, and the junction held 7 bases outside the gene matches. The V gene's germline CDR1 is SGHTA and CDR2 FQGNSA. The CDR3 consists of 14 residues. CDR3 sequence reads: CASSRRGLGETQYF. The CDR3 DNA reads TGTGCCAGCAGCCGTAGGGGGCTCGGAGAGACCCAGTACTTC.

The sample holds a few counts of this clonotype. The V gene is TRBV4-2, the J gene TRBJ2-1; TRBD2 matches 12 bases. This CDR3 is built from 17 residues. CDR1 LGHNA and CDR2 YNFKEQ come from the germline V gene. V gave up 1 base and J gave up 4 bases; unmatched junction bases: 5. The CDR3 DNA follows: TGTGCCAGCAGCCAAGCTAGCGGGGGGGCGGGATACAATGAGCAGTTCTTC. Encoded protein: CASSQASGGAGYNEQFF.

The rearrangement links TRBV3-1 to TRBJ1-2, with a possible D match to TRBD1 (6 bases). Trimming removed 10 bases at V and 5 bases at J, with 23 bases between. From germline, CDR1 is LGHDT and CDR2 YNNKEL (reference sequence). The length of the CDR3 is 15 residues. In nucleotides, the CDR3 is TGTGCCACCTCCCATTGGACAGTTCCCGGGTATGGCTACACCTTC. Protein sequence: CATSHWTVPGYGYTF. Filled out from reference TRBV3-1 and TRBJ1-2, the complete variable domain reads DTAVSQTPKYLVTQMGNDKSIKCEQNLGHDTMYWYKQDSKKFLKIMFSYNNKELIINETVPNRFSPKSPDKAHLNLHINSLELGDSAVYFCATSHWTVPGYGYTFGSGTRLTVV.

This clonotype was counted between two and nine times. The chain is built from TRBV30 and TRBJ1-1; 10 nucleotides align to TRBD1. Trimming took 5 bases from V and 4 from J; bases not matched to a gene: 1. Germline CDR1 reads GTSNPN; CDR2 reads SVGIG (reference sequence). CDR3 length equals 12 residues. The CDR3 nucleotides read TGTGCCTGGGGACAGGGGGGCACTGAAGCTTTCTTT. This codes for CAWGQGGTEAFF.

In its sample, this clonotype was seen a few times. The chain is built from TRBV20-1 and TRBJ2-5; 9 bases are shared with TRBD2. CDR1 DFQATT and CDR2 SNEGSKA come from the germline V gene (reference sequence). This CDR3 comprises 15 residues. V lost 3 bases and J lost 1; bases outside the gene matches: 6. The CDR3 spells CSASGLAGTQETQYF. The CDR3 bases are TGCAGTGCTAGCGGCCTAGCGGGGACCCAAGAGACCCAGTACTTC.

This clonotype was counted between two and nine times. The genes are TRBV6-2 or TRBV6-3 and TRBJ1-2; no reliable D call. The CDR3 sequence is 13 residues long. The V end lost 3 bases, the J end lost 4 bases, and 9 bases lay between the germline ends. Germline V gene lookup returns CDR1 MNHEY and CDR2 SVGEGT. The CDR3 nucleotides read TGTGCCAGCAGTTATGGGGAGGTCTATGGCTACACCTTC. It yields the protein CASSYGEVYGYTF.

The rearrangement uses TRBV6-2 or TRBV6-3 and TRBJ2-1; D ambiguous. This CDR3 is built from 15 residues. Germline loops: CDR1 MNHEY, CDR2 SVGEGT. V gave up 7 bases and J gave up 0 bases, with 13 bases separating them. This CDR3 reads CASTEDWDSYNEQFF. CDR3 in DNA: TGTGCCAGCACCGAAGATTGGGACTCCTACAATGAGCAGTTCTTC.

V and J are TRBV14 and TRBJ2-5; a possible D gene is TRBD2 (6 bases). The germline V gene encodes CDR1 SGHDN and CDR2 FVKESK. The CDR3 length is 13 residues. V gave up 5 bases and J gave up 6 bases, with 13 bases separating them. DNA for the CDR3: TGTGCCAGCAGCTTCACGGAGGGGAAGACCCAGTACTTC. The encoded protein is CASSFTEGKTQYF. Drawing the rest from reference TRBV14 and TRBJ2-5, the complete variable domain is EAGVTQFPSHSVIEKGQTVTLRCDPISGHDNLYWYRRVMGKEIKFLLHFVKESKQDESGMPNNRFLAERTGGTYSTLKVQPAELEDSGVYFCASSFTEGKTQYFGPGTRLLVL.

V is TRBV20-1 and J is TRBJ2-7; D remains ambiguous. Germline values: CDR1 DFQATT, CDR2 SNEGSKA (reference sequence). The CDR3 sequence is 13 residues long. V was pared by 6 bases and J by 0 bases, with 12 bases between. This CDR3 reads CSARTPSSYEQYF. The CDR3 region has the DNA TGCAGTGCCAGGACGCCAAGCTCCTACGAGCAGTACTTC.

This sequence joins TRBV10-3 and TRBJ2-7; TRBD1 or TRBD2 may be the D gene (5 bases each). V dropped 3 bases and J dropped 2 bases, with 11 bases sitting between them. The CDR3 runs to 14 residues. Germline CDR1 is ENHRY and CDR2 is SYGVKD. CDR3 in DNA: TGTGCCATCAGTGACACAGGAGGCACCTACGAGCAGTACGTC. It translates to CAISDTGGTYEQYV.

This clonotype was recorded at least ten times. This sequence joins TRBV27 and TRBJ2-3; D possibly corresponds to TRBD2 (6 bases). The V end was cut by 5 bases, the J end by 10 bases, with 19 bases between. Per the germline V gene, CDR1 is MNHEY and CDR2 is SMNVEV (reference sequence). This CDR3 is built from 14 residues. CDR3 sequence reads: CASSEGLASGSQYF. Here the CDR3 DNA reads TGTGCCAGCAGTGAGGGACTGGCCTCCGGATCGCAGTATTTT.

This clonotype was found a few times. V and J are TRBV7-2 and TRBJ1-4; possible D gene TRBD1, 5 bases. Germline loops: CDR1 SGHTA, CDR2 FQGNSA. Trimming removed 4 bases from V and 4 bases from J, with 10 bases in between. The CDR3 loop spans 14 amino acids. DNA for the CDR3: TGTGCCAGCAGCTCCGGGACGGTTAATGAAAAACTGTTTTTT. The encoded protein is CASSSGTVNEKLFF. Using reference TRBV7-2 and TRBJ1-4 for the parts outside the CDR3, the full variable domain is GAGVSQSPSNKVTEKGKDVELRCDPISGHTALYWYRQSLGQGLEFLIYFQGNSAPDKSGLPSDRFSAERTGGSVSTLTIQRTQQEDSAVYLCASSSGTVNEKLFFGSGTQLSVL.

The chain employs TRBV7-6 and TRBJ2-1, with 8 bases aligning to TRBD2. The J segment lost 5 bases and the V segment lost 2 bases, leaving 11 bases of the junction unmatched. Germline CDR1 reads SGHVS; CDR2 reads FNYEAQ. The CDR3 loop spans 17 amino acids. CDR3 sequence: CASSLLFTSGRHNEQFF. The CDR3 bases are TGTGCCAGCAGCTTATTGTTTACTAGCGGAAGACACAATGAGCAGTTCTTC.

This clonotype showed up just a few times. This chain uses TRBV25-1 with TRBJ1-2; D gene ambiguous. V was pared by 5 bases and J by 0 bases, with 13 bases between. Per germline, CDR1 MGHDK and CDR2 SYGVNS. The CDR3 sequence is 15 residues long. CDR3 nucleotides: TGTGCCAGCAGTCCTCCTCAGGTAGCTAACTATGGCTACACCTTC. Its translation is CASSPPQVANYGYTF.